The 17 T cell receptor beta chains presented below share a single source sample, sequenced in a study of vaccination and CD4 T cells after COVID-19. This sample's treatment: roughly ten-day PBMC culture with coronavirus spike peptide pools or control peptides (ViraFEST assay). No antigens are known for them. The Oncomine TCR Beta short-read assay was what sequenced the DNA obtained from cultured CD4+ T cells. TCRdb reprocessed the PCR reads via MiXCR and lists one record per CDR3 protein. The data contain roughly 15,000 distinct CDR3 sequences, roughly 73% of them singletons. The sample consisted of CD4+ T cells from blood, cultured in vitro. The receptors here all came from a human donor who had recovered from COVID-19.

The chain uses TRBV6-1 and TRBJ2-7; TRBD1 is a possible D gene (5 bases). The CDR3 totals 14 residues. Between the trimmed V and J ends, which lost 6 bases and 6 bases, there was a span of 18 bases. CDR1 is MNHNS and CDR2 is SASEGT in the germline V gene. CDR3 nucleotides: TGTGCCAGCAGCCCCCAGGGCGGCTCGCGCGAGCAGTACTTC. Its translation is CASSPQGGSREQYF.

V and J are TRBV7-2 and TRBJ2-7; no clear D gene. Trimming removed 11 bases from V and 0 bases from J, with 14 bases in between. From germline, CDR1 is SGHTA and CDR2 FQGNSA. CDR3 length: 13 amino acids. The CDR3 nucleotides read TGTGCCTCCCTAGGGTACCGCTCCTACGAGCAGTACTTC. Amino acid sequence: CASLGYRSYEQYF.

This clonotype occurred a few times. The rearrangement joins TRBV19 to TRBJ2-2, with D tentatively TRBD1 (6 bases). The CDR3 totals 15 residues. V gave up 4 bases and J gave up 10 bases, with 19 bases separating them. The germline gives CDR1 LNHDA, CDR2 SQIVND (reference sequence). The CDR3 is CASSSRDTGSVELFF. The CDR3 DNA follows: TGTGCCAGTAGTAGCCGGGACACCGGTTCTGTGGAGCTGTTTTTT.

This sequence joins TRBV20-1 and TRBJ2-5, with 8 bases lining up with TRBD2. V shed 4 bases and J 4 bases; nucleotides not matched to a gene: 8. The CDR3 is 14 residues long. Germline V gene data show CDR1 as DFQATT and CDR2 as SNEGSKA (reference sequence). As DNA, the CDR3 is TGCAGTGCTATTAGCGGGACGGGGAGAGAGACCCAGTACTTC. Translation gives CSAISGTGRETQYF.

The CDR3 DNA follows: TGCGCCAGCAGCTCGGGGAGGGTCCGGGGCCCTACGGAGACCCAGTACTTC. Translated: CASSSGRVRGPTETQYF. This chain links TRBV5-1 with TRBJ2-5, with TRBD2 matching over 7 bases. The CDR3 runs to 17 residues. Germline V gene sequence: CDR1 SGHRS, CDR2 YFSETQ. V shed 3 bases, J shed 5 bases, and the junction held 16 bases outside the gene matches. The variable domain in full, with the rest retrieved from reference TRBV5-1 and TRBJ2-5, is KAGVTQTPRYLIKTRGQQVTLSCSPISGHRSVSWYQQTPGQGLQFLFEYFSETQRNKGNFPGRFSGRQFSNSRSEMNVSTLELGDSALYLCASSSGRVRGPTETQYFGPGTRLLVL.

This clonotype was seen a handful of times. The CDR3 region has the DNA TGTGCCAGTAGTCCGCCCCGGACGAATGGCTACACCTTC. This translates into CASSPPRTNGYTF. J is TRBJ1-2 and V is TRBV19, with D uncertain. The CDR3 runs to 13 residues. Trimming cost V 5 bases and J 6 bases, with 13 bases left between them. CDR1 and CDR2 (germline): LNHDA, SQIVND (reference sequence).

This clonotype has just one count. The gene calls are TRBV20-1 and TRBJ1-1; TRBD1 matches 8 bases. CDR1 DFQATT and CDR2 SNEGSKA come from the germline V gene (reference sequence). The CDR3 extends over 15 amino acids. V lost 2 bases to trimming and J lost 8 bases; unmatched junction nucleotides: 13. The CDR3 here is CSARPFNRGIAEAFF. In DNA form, the CDR3 reads TGCAGTGCTAGACCCTTCAACAGGGGGATAGCCGAAGCTTTCTTT.

The J gene is TRBJ1-5, the V gene TRBV27; D unclear. This CDR3 contains 17 residues. CDR1 is MNHEY and CDR2 is SMNVEV in the germline V gene (reference sequence). With 2 bases removed from V and 3 bases from J, the gap between germline ends came to 17 bases. CDR3 nucleotide sequence: TGTGCCAGCAGTTTACTTGGTCCGGCCGGGCCCAATCAGCCCCAGCATTTT. Amino acids: CASSLLGPAGPNQPQHF.

This chain joins TRBV14 and TRBJ2-3; D might be TRBD1 (6 bases). The V gene lost 1 base and the J gene lost 14 bases, with 16 bases spanning the gap. CDR3 length: 13 residues. Per the germline V gene, CDR1 is SGHDN and CDR2 is FVKESK. The CDR3 region has the DNA TGTGCCAGCAGCCAAGTGACAGGTCGCCGTCCGTATTTT. It is translated as CASSQVTGRRPYF.

This clonotype was detected once. The chain uses TRBV28 and TRBJ1-6; D remains ambiguous. With 1 base removed from V and 12 bases from J, the gap between germline ends came to 7 bases. This CDR3 is 12 amino acids long. Germline values: CDR1 MDHEN, CDR2 SYDVKM. The CDR3 sequence is CASSLSSLPLHF. The CDR3 DNA is TGTGCCAGCAGTTTATCCAGCTTACCCCTCCACTTT.

This chain joins TRBV29-1 and TRBJ1-1, with TRBD1 as a possible D gene (6 bases). The V gene lost 7 bases and the J gene lost 0 bases, with 12 bases spanning the gap. Germline CDR1 is SQVTM and CDR2 is ANQGSEA. The CDR3 is 13 amino acids. The CDR3: CSAMWGLNTEAFF. The CDR3 nucleotides are TGCAGCGCCATGTGGGGGCTGAACACTGAAGCTTTCTTT. Looking up the rest from reference TRBV29-1 and TRBJ1-1 gives the full variable domain: SAVISQKPSRDICQRGTSLTIQCQVDSQVTMMFWYRQQPGQSLTLIATANQGSEATYESGFVIDKFPISRPNLTFSTLTVSNMSPEDSSIYLCSAMWGLNTEAFFGQGTRLTVV.

DNA for the CDR3: TGTGCCAGCAGTGCCCAACCGGGTTGGAATTCACCCCTCCACTTT. It translates to CASSAQPGWNSPLHF. V usage is TRBV6-4 and J usage is TRBJ1-6; no clear D. Looked up from germline, CDR1 is MRHNA and CDR2 is SNTAGT. The V gene lost 4 bases and the J gene lost 7 bases, with 14 bases spanning the gap. CDR3 length: 15 residues.

This chain links TRBV6-5 with TRBJ1-4; D not certain. The CDR3 runs 12 residues. Germline CDR1 is MNHEY and CDR2 is SVGAGI. Trimming took off 2 bases at V and 5 bases at J, with 3 bases between the two ends. The CDR3 coding sequence is TGTGCCAGCAGTTACCCAAATGAAAAACTGTTTTTT. Protein product: CASSYPNEKLFF.

This clonotype turned up a few times. The gene calls are TRBV24-1 and TRBJ1-1, with D tentatively TRBD1 (5 bases). V lost 5 bases and J 11 bases, leaving 17 bases between the germline ends. The CDR3 is made up of 13 amino acids. CDR1 is KGHDR, CDR2 SFDVKD, per germline. DNA of the CDR3: TGTGCCACCAGTGCCCCCTCGGGACCGGAGGCTTTCTTT. Translated, it gives CATSAPSGPEAFF.

The rearrangement links TRBV19 to TRBJ2-7, with unresolved D. There are 15 residues in the CDR3. Germline V gives CDR1 LNHDA, CDR2 SQIVND (reference sequence). The germline V and J ends were trimmed by 1 base and 5 bases, with 15 bases remaining between them. CDR3 in DNA: TGTGCCAGTAGTATAGCTCGCCTCGAGTCCGACGAGCAGTACTTC. Translated, it gives CASSIARLESDEQYF. Full variable domain (rest looked up from reference TRBV19 and TRBJ2-7): DGGITQSPKYLFRKEGQNVTLSCEQNLNHDAMYWYRQDPGQGLRLIYYSQIVNDFQKGDIAEGYSVSREKKESFPLTVTSAQKNPTAFYLCASSIARLESDEQYFGPGTRLTVT.

The gene calls are TRBV29-1 and TRBJ1-2; 12 nucleotides align to TRBD1. The CDR3 has 18 amino acids. CDR1 SQVTM and CDR2 ANQGSEA come from the germline V gene. Trimming cost V 0 bases and J 0 bases; bases outside gene matches: 8. The CDR3 is CSVEEGGQGANANYGYTF. The DNA for the CDR3 is TGCAGCGTTGAAGAGGGGGGACAGGGGGCCAACGCTAACTATGGCTACACCTTC.

The chain joins TRBV20-1 to TRBJ2-3, with D perhaps matching TRBD2 (5 bases). The CDR3 spans 14 residues. CDR1 is DFQATT, CDR2 SNEGSKA, per germline (reference sequence). Trimming stripped 5 bases from V and 6 bases from J, with 18 bases between. Here the CDR3 DNA reads TGCAGTGCTGGGAGAGGGATGATAGGGGATACGCAGTATTTT. Protein: CSAGRGMIGDTQYF.